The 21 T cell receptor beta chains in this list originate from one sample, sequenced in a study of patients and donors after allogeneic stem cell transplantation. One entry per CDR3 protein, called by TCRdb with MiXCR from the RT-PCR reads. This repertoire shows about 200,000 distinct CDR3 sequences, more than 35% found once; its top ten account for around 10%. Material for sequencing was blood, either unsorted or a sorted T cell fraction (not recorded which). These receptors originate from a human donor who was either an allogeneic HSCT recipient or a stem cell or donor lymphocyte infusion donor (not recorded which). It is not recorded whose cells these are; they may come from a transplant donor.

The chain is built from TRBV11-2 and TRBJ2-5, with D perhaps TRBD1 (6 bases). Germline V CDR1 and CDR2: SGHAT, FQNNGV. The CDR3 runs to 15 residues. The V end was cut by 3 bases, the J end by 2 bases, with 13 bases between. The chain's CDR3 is CASSFSTGYQETQYF. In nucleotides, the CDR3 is TGTGCCAGCAGCTTCAGCACAGGGTATCAAGAGACCCAGTACTTC.

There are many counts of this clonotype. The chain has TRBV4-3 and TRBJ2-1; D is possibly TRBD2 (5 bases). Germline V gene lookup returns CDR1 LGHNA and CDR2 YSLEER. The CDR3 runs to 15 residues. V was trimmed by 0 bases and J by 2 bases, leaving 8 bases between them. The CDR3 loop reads CASSQELEAYNEQFF. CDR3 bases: TGCGCCAGCAGCCAAGAACTAGAGGCCTACAATGAGCAGTTCTTC.

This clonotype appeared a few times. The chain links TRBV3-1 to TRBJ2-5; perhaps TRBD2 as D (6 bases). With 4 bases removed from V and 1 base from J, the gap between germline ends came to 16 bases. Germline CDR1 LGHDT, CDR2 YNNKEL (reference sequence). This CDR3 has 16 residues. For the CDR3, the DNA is TGTGCCAGCAGCCTCGGCGGCGGGGCCTCCCAAGAGACCCAGTACTTC. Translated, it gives CASSLGGGASQETQYF.

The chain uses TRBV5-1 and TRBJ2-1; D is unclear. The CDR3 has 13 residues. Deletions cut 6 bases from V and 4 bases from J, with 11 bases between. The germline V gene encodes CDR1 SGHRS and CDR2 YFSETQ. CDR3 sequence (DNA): TGCGCCAGCACCTTAGATGGGTACAATGAGCAGTTCTTC. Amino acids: CASTLDGYNEQFF.

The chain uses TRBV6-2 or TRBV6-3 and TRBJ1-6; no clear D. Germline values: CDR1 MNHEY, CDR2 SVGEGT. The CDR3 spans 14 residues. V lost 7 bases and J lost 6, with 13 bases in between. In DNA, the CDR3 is TGTGCCAGCACTTCGACCCGGGGTAATTCACCCCTCCACTTT. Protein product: CASTSTRGNSPLHF.

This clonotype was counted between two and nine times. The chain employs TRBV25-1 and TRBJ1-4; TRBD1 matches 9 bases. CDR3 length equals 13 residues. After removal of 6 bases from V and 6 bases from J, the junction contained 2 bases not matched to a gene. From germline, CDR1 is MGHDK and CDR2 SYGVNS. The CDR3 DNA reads TGTGCCAGCAGGACAGGGGGTTATGAAAAACTGTTTTTT. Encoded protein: CASRTGGYEKLFF.

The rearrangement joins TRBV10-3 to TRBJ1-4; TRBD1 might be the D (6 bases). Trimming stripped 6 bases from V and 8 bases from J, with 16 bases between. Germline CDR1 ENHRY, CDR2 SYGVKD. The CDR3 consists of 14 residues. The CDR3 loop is CAISKGQFGEKLFF. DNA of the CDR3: TGTGCCATCAGCAAAGGACAGTTCGGGGAAAAACTGTTTTTT.

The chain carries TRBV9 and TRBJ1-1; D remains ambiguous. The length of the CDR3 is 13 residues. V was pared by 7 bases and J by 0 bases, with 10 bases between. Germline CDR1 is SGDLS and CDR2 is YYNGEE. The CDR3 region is CASAWAVNTEAFF. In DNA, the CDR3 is TGTGCCAGCGCGTGGGCGGTGAACACTGAAGCTTTCTTT.

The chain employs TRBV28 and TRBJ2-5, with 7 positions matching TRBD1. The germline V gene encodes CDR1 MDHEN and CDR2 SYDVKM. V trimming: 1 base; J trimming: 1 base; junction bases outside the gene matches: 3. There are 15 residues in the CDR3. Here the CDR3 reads CASSLLDRSQETQYF. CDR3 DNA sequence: TGTGCCAGCAGTTTATTGGACAGGTCCCAAGAGACCCAGTACTTC.

CDR3 amino acids: CASKRTDLNTEAFF. DNA for the CDR3: TGCGCCAGCAAAAGGACAGATCTTAACACTGAAGCTTTCTTT. This chain uses TRBV10-2 with TRBJ1-1, with a tentative D call TRBD1 (6 bases). Germline-derived CDR1 and CDR2 are WSHSY and SAAADI. The CDR3 totals 14 residues. The ends were cut back, 7 bases at V and 2 bases at J, with 14 bases in the middle.

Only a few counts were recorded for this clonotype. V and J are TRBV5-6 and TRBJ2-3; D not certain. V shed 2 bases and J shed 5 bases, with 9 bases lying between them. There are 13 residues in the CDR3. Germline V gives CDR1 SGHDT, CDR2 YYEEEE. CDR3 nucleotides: TGTGCCAGCAGCTTCGGACGCATAGATACGCAGTATTTT. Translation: CASSFGRIDTQYF.

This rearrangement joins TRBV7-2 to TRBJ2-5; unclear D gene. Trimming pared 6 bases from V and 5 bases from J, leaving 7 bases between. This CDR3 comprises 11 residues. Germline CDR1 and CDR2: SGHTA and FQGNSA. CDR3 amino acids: CASRDAETQYF. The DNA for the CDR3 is TGTGCCAGCAGGGATGCCGAGACCCAGTACTTC.

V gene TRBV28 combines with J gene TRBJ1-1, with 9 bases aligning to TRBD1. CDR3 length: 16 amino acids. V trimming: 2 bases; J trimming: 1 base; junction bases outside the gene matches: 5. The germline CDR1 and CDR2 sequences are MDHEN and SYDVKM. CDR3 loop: CASSLKQGAGNTEAFF. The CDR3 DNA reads TGTGCCAGCAGTTTAAAACAGGGGGCGGGGAACACTGAAGCTTTCTTT.

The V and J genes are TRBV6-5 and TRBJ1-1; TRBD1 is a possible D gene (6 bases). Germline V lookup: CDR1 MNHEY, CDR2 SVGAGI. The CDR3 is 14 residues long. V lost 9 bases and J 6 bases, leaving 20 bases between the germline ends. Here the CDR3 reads CASTNQGKRAEAFF. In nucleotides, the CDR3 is TGTGCCAGTACTAACCAGGGGAAAAGGGCTGAAGCTTTCTTT.

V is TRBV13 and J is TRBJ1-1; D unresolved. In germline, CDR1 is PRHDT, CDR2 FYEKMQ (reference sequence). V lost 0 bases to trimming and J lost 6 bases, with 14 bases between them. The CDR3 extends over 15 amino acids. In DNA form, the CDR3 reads TGTGCCAGCAGCTTAGGAATCGTTGCGTGGGCTGAAGCTTTCTTT. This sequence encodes CASSLGIVAWAEAFF.

The CDR3 is CASSLGPADEKLFF. The CDR3 coding sequence is TGTGCCAGCAGTCTCGGGCCAGCTGATGAAAAACTGTTTTTT. The chain couples TRBV7-2 to TRBJ1-4; unclear D gene. The germline CDR1 and CDR2 sequences are SGHTA and FQGNSA. This CDR3 is 14 amino acids long. V shed 6 bases and J shed 6 bases, with 14 bases lying between them.

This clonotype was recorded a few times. CDR3 in DNA: TGCGCCAGCAGCCAAGATAATGACAGCGCCTATGGCTACACCTTC. Its protein product is CASSQDNDSAYGYTF. This chain links TRBV4-3 with TRBJ1-2, with a weak D call TRBD1 (5 bases). The germline V gene encodes CDR1 LGHNA and CDR2 YSLEER. Between the trimmed V and J ends, which lost 0 bases and 4 bases, there was a span of 12 bases. CDR3 length equals 15 residues.

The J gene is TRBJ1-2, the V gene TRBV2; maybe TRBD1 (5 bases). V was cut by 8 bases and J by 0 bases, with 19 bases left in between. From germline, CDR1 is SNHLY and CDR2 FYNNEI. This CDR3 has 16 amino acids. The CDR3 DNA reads TGTGCCAGCCCGAAACCCGGGGCAAACTCTAACTATGGCTACACCTTC. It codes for CASPKPGANSNYGYTF.

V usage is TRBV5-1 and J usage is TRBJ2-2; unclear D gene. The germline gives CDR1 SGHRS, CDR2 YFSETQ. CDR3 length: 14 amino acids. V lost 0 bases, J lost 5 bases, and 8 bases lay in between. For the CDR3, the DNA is TGCGCCAGCAGCTTGGAGAGGTTAACCGGGGAGCTGTTTTTT. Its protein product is CASSLERLTGELFF.

The CDR3 DNA follows: TGCGCCAGCAGCTTGGTTGAACAGTTGGGAGGCTACACCTTC. Its protein is CASSLVEQLGGYTF. The genes are TRBV5-1 and TRBJ1-2; D is unresolved. The V end was cut by 0 bases, the J end by 8 bases, with 14 bases between. The CDR3 is 14 residues long. Germline CDR1 and CDR2: SGHRS and YFSETQ.

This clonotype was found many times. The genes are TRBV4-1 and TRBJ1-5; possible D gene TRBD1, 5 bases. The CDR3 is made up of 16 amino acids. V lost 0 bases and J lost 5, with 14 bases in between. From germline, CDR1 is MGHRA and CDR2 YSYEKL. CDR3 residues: CASSQDTGRDYQPQHF. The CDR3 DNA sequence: TGCGCCAGCAGCCAAGATACTGGCAGGGACTATCAGCCCCAGCATTTT.